Each of the 17 T cell receptor beta chains below was sequenced from the same sample in a study of cytomegalovirus exposure and HLA in healthy donors. PCR amplification relied on 60 Vbeta primers (plus 13 Jbeta primers). Assay: immunoSEQ multiplex PCR; the TCRdb copy retains only in-frame clones and omits some. In the table there are over 150,000 clones, roughly 85% of which are singletons. Sequences were obtained from PBMCs. All receptors derive from a man in his forties in good health and CMV-seronegative.

The chain employs TRBV28 and TRBJ2-3; 10 bases match TRBD1. CDR1 is MDHEN, CDR2 SYDVKM, per germline. V dropped 4 bases and J dropped 3; count of bases not matched to a gene: 4. The CDR3 is made up of 15 amino acids. CDR3 in DNA: TGTGCCAGCAGTTCGGACAGGGGGACGACAGATACGCAGTATTTT. Protein sequence: CASSSDRGTTDTQYF. Looking up the rest from reference TRBV28 and TRBJ2-3 gives the full variable domain: DVKVTQSSRYLVKRTGEKVFLECVQDMDHENMFWYRQDPGLGLRLIYFSYDVKMKEKGDIPEGYSVSREKKERFSLILESASTNQTSMYLCASSSDRGTTDTQYFGPGTRLTVL.

The CDR3 sequence is CATSRAGEGSSYEQYF. The CDR3 DNA reads as TGTGCCACCAGCAGAGCAGGTGAGGGCAGCTCCTACGAGCAGTACTTC. This chain links TRBV15 with TRBJ2-7, with D tentatively TRBD2 (5 bases). CDR1 and CDR2 from the germline V gene are LNHNV and YYDKDF (reference sequence). The CDR3 runs to 16 residues. V lost 1 base, J lost 0 bases, and 13 bases lay in between.

This chain connects TRBV29-1 to TRBJ2-2; the match to TRBD2 covers 10 bases. V was clipped by 6 bases and J by 7 bases; unmatched bases: 5. The CDR3 has 13 amino acids. Germline V lookup: CDR1 SQVTM, CDR2 ANQGSEA. In nucleotides, the CDR3 is TGCAGCGTGTGGACTAGCGGCTTCGGGGAGCTGTTTTTT. Translating gives CSVWTSGFGELFF.

The V and J genes are TRBV19 and TRBJ2-1, with D maybe TRBD1 (7 bases). Germline V gene lookup returns CDR1 LNHDA and CDR2 SQIVND (reference sequence). Trimming shortened V by 3 bases and J by 8 bases, and 14 bases separated the two germline ends. CDR3 length equals 14 residues. The CDR3 reads CASSMDGRGDEQFF. The CDR3 DNA is TGTGCCAGTAGTATGGATGGCAGGGGGGATGAGCAGTTCTTC.

The sample holds one count of this clone. The chain carries TRBV28 and TRBJ2-7, with 7 bases matching TRBD2. The V gene's germline CDR1 is MDHEN and CDR2 SYDVKM. The junction had 20 bases not matched to a gene; V was cut back by 7 bases and J by 2 bases. CDR3 size: 18 residues. As DNA, the CDR3 is TGTGCCAGCAACACTCTCCGGGGCGCTAGCGGAAAGACCTACGAGCAGTACTTC. Protein: CASNTLRGASGKTYEQYF.

This clone was seen a few times. The chain couples TRBV5-1 to TRBJ1-3; no reliable D call. The V end was cut by 5 bases, the J end by 0 bases, with 6 bases between. CDR1 SGHRS and CDR2 YFSETQ come from the germline V gene. This CDR3 has 13 residues. The CDR3 DNA is TGCGCCAGCAGTCCAGTCTCTGGAAACACCATATATTTT. This encodes CASSPVSGNTIYF.

This chain uses TRBV28 with TRBJ1-5, with D maybe TRBD1 (5 bases). V shed 2 bases and J shed 4 bases, with 12 bases lying between them. The CDR3 extends over 15 amino acids. Germline lookup yields CDR1 MDHEN and CDR2 SYDVKM. The CDR3 here is CASSLGGQRNQPQHF. The CDR3 DNA is TGTGCCAGCAGTTTAGGTGGACAAAGGAATCAGCCCCAGCATTTT.

This clone was recorded a few times. The V and J genes are TRBV7-6 and TRBJ2-3, with D maybe TRBD2 (6 bases). Trimming removed 5 bases at V and 2 bases at J, with 14 bases between. Germline V lookup: CDR1 SGHVS, CDR2 FNYEAQ. This CDR3 spans 15 amino acids. The CDR3 DNA reads TGTGCCAGCAGCCCTCTGGCGGGACTCACAGATACGCAGTATTTT. It translates to CASSPLAGLTDTQYF.

This clone was seen more than once but under ten times. V is TRBV15 and J is TRBJ2-7, with 7 bases matching TRBD2. After removal of 4 bases from V and 5 bases from J, the junction contained 5 bases not matched to a gene. CDR3 size: 13 residues. CDR1 and CDR2 from the germline V gene are LNHNV and YYDKDF (reference sequence). CDR3 in DNA: TGTGCCACCAGCAAGGGAGGGTGGGACGAGCAGTACTTC. This translates into CATSKGGWDEQYF.

This rearrangement joins TRBV28 to TRBJ2-5; 9 bases align to TRBD2. Gene TRBJ2-7 matches the end of the DNA better, so the J call may be wrong. This CDR3 contains 13 residues. Germline V gene lookup returns CDR1 MDHEN and CDR2 SYDVKM. The CDR3 spells CASRLAGAYEQYF. As DNA, the CDR3 is TGTGCCAGCAGGTTAGCGGGAGCCTACGAGCAGTACTTC.

The chain employs TRBV11-2 and TRBJ2-1; D is undetermined. The CDR3 contains 15 residues. Trimming took off 5 bases at V and 0 bases at J, with 11 bases between the two ends. Germline CDR1 is SGHAT and CDR2 is FQNNGV. CDR3 DNA sequence: TGTGCCAGCAGCGGGCAGGTATCCTCCTACAATGAGCAGTTCTTC. Protein sequence: CASSGQVSSYNEQFF. The complete variable domain, with remaining parts taken from reference TRBV11-2 and TRBJ2-1, reads EAGVAQSPRYKIIEKRQSVAFWCNPISGHATLYWYQQILGQGPKLLIQFQNNGVVDDSQLPKDRFSAERLKGVDSTLKIQPAKLEDSAVYLCASSGQVSSYNEQFFGPGTRLTVL.

Only one count was recorded for this clone. In DNA, the CDR3 is TGTGCCAGCAGCCCTGGACTAGCGGGAGTAAACGAGCAGTACTTC. Translated, it gives CASSPGLAGVNEQYF. V is TRBV27 and J is TRBJ2-7, with TRBD2 identical over 13 bases. There are 15 residues in the CDR3. V lost 6 bases to trimming and J lost 5 bases; unmatched junction nucleotides: 7. Germline CDR1 reads MNHEY; CDR2 reads SMNVEV (reference sequence).

The CDR3 region has the DNA TGTGCCAGCAGCCAAGATTCTCGAGGTAACCAGCCCCAGCATTTT. Protein: CASSQDSRGNQPQHF. The chain is built from TRBV4-2 and TRBJ1-5; no firm D call. This CDR3 has 15 amino acids. V lost 0 bases and J lost 7, with 13 bases in between. Germline V gene lookup returns CDR1 LGHNA and CDR2 YNFKEQ.

This chain connects TRBV28 to TRBJ1-5; TRBD1 is a possible D gene (5 bases). The CDR3 runs 17 residues. CDR1 is MDHEN and CDR2 is SYDVKM in the germline V gene. Trimming shortened V by 2 bases and J by 4 bases, and 18 bases separated the two germline ends. Here the CDR3 DNA reads TGTGCCAGCAGTTTACCGGGGGGATCCAGCAAGAATCAGCCCCAGCATTTT. Protein product: CASSLPGGSSKNQPQHF.

The CDR3 nucleotides read TGTGCCAGCAGCTGGGGGCCGGCGTACTACGAGCAGTACTTC. Its translation: CASSWGPAYYEQYF. The V call is TRBV7-9, the J call TRBJ2-7; D is possibly TRBD1 (6 bases). Germline V CDR1 and CDR2: SEHNR, FQNEAQ (reference sequence). This CDR3 comprises 14 residues. Trimming cost V 4 bases and J 3 bases, with 13 bases left between them.

The chain couples TRBV7-8 to TRBJ2-5; TRBD1 matches 8 bases. The J segment lost 4 bases and the V segment lost 5 bases, leaving 6 bases of the junction unmatched. CDR3 length equals 14 residues. Per the germline V gene, CDR1 is SGHVS and CDR2 is FQNEAQ. The DNA for the CDR3 is TGTGCCAGCAGCCCGAACAGGGGGAGAGAGACCCAGTACTTC. Translating gives CASSPNRGRETQYF.

This clone came up once. One end of the junction is discordant with germline, which a read error may explain. This sequence joins TRBV7-9 and TRBJ2-2; 7 positions agree with TRBD2. This CDR3 comprises 17 residues. Germline CDR1 is SEHNR and CDR2 is FQNEAQ (reference sequence). In nucleotides, the CDR3 is TGTTCCAGCAGCTCCTCAGCGGGGCTATCGAACACCGGGGAGCTGTTTTTT. It is translated as CSSSSSAGLSNTGELFF.